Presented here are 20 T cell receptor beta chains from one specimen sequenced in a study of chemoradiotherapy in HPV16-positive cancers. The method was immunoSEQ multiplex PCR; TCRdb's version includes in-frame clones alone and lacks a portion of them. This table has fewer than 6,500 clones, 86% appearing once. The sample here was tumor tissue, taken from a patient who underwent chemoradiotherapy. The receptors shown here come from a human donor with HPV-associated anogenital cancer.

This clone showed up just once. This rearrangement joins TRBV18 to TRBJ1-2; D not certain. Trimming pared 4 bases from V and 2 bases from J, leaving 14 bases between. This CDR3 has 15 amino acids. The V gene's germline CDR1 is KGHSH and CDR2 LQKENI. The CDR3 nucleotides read TGTGCCAGCTCACTGTCTGATGGGCAGAACTATGGCTACACCTTC. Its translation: CASSLSDGQNYGYTF.

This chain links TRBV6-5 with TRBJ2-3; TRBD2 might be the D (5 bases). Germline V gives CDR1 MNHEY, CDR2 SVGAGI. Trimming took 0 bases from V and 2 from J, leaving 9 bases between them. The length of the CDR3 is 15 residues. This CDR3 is CASSYSRGFTDTQYF. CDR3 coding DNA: TGTGCCAGCAGTTACTCCCGCGGGTTCACAGATACGCAGTATTTT.

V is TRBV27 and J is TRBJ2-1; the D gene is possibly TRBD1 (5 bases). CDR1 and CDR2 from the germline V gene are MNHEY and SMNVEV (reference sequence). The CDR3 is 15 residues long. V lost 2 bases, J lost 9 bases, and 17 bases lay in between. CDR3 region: CASSLRGLAIGEQFF. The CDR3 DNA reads TGTGCCAGCAGTTTAAGGGGATTGGCGATTGGTGAGCAGTTCTTC.

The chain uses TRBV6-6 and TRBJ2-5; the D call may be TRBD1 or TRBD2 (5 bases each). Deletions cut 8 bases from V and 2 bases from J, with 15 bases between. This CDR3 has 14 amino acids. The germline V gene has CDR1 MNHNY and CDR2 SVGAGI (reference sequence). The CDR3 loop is CASQRDPSQETQYF. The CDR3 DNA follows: TGTGCCAGCCAAAGGGACCCCTCTCAAGAGACCCAGTACTTC.

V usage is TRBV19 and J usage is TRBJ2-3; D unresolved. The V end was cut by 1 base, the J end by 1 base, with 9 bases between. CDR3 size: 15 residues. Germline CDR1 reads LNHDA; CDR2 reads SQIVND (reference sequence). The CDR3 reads CASSIGGPRTDTQYF. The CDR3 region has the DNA TGTGCCAGTAGTATAGGGGGTCCCCGCACAGATACGCAGTATTTT. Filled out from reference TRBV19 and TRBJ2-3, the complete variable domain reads DGGITQSPKYLFRKEGQNVTLSCEQNLNHDAMYWYRQDPGQGLRLIYYSQIVNDFQKGDIAEGYSVSREKKESFPLTVTSAQKNPTAFYLCASSIGGPRTDTQYFGPGTRLTVL.

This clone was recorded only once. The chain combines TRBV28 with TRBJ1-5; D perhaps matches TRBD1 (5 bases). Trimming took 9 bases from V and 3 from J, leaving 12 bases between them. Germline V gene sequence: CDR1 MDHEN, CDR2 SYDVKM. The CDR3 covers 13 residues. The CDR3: CASKRGFNQPQHF. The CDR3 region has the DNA TGTGCCAGTAAGAGGGGTTTCAATCAGCCCCAGCATTTT.

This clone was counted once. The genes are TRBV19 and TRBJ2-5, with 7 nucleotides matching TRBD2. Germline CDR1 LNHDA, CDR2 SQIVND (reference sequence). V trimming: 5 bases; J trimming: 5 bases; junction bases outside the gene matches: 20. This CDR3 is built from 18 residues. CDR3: CASSPQGEGGPRKETQYF. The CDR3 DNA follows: TGTGCCAGTAGTCCCCAAGGGGAGGGAGGGCCAAGAAAGGAGACCCAGTACTTC.

The CDR3 DNA sequence: TGCGCCAGCAGCTTGGCCCCCAACGTGGGGCCCGGGGAGCTGTTTTTT. Translating it yields CASSLAPNVGPGELFF. V is TRBV5-1 and J is TRBJ2-2, with D maybe TRBD1 (5 bases). Germline CDR1 reads SGHRS; CDR2 reads YFSETQ. Trimming left V 0 bases short and J 6 bases short, with 15 bases between. The CDR3 consists of 16 residues.

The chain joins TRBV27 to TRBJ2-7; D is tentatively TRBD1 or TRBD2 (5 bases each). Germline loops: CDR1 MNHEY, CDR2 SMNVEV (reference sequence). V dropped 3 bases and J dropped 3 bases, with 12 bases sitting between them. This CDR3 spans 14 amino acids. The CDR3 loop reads CASSLGPTGYEQYF. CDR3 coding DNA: TGTGCCAGCAGTTTGGGACCTACGGGCTACGAGCAGTACTTC.

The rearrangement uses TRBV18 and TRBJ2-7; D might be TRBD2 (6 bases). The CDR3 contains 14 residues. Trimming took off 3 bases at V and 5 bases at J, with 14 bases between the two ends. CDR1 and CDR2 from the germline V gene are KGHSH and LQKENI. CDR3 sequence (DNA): TGTGCCAGCTCACCGGGTTTCGGGAGCAACGAGCAGTACTTC. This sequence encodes CASSPGFGSNEQYF.

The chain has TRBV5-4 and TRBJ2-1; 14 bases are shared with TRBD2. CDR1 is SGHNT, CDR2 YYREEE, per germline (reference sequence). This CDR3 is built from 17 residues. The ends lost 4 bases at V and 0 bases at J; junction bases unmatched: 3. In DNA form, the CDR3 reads TGTGCCAGCAGCAGACTAGCGGGAGGGGGCTCCTACAATGAGCAGTTCTTC. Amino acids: CASSRLAGGGSYNEQFF. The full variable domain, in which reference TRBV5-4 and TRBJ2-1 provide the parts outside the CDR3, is ETGVTQSPTHLIKTRGQQVTLRCSSQSGHNTVSWYQQALGQGPQFIFQYYREEENGRGNFPPRFSGLQFPNYSSELNVNALELDDSALYLCASSRLAGGGSYNEQFFGPGTRLTVL.

CDR3 protein: CASSYSSGAGNEQFF. CDR3 bases: TGTGCCAGCAGTTACTCTAGCGGGGCCGGGAATGAGCAGTTCTTC. V is TRBV6-6 and J is TRBJ2-1; TRBD2 matches 8 bases. From germline, CDR1 is MNHNY and CDR2 SVGAGI (reference sequence). This CDR3 contains 15 residues. The ends lost 0 bases at V and 7 bases at J; junction bases unmatched: 5.

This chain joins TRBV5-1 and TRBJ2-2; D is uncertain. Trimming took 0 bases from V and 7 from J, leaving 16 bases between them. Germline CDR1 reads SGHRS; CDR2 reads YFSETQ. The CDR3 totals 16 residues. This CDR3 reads CASSLAWSNVFGELFF. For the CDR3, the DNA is TGCGCCAGCAGCTTGGCCTGGAGCAACGTGTTCGGGGAGCTGTTTTTT.

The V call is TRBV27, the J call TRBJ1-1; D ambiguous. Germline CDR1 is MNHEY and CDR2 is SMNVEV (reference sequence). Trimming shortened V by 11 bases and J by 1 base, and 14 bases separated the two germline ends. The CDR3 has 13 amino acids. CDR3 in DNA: TGTGCCTCTGGATTAGCTGGGAACACTGAAGCTTTCTTT. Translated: CASGLAGNTEAFF.

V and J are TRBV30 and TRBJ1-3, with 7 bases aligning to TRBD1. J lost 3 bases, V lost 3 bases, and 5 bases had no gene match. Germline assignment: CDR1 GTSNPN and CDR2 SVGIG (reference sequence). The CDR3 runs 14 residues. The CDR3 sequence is CAWSGTESGNTIYF. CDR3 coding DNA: TGTGCCTGGAGCGGGACAGAGAGTGGAAACACCATATATTTT.

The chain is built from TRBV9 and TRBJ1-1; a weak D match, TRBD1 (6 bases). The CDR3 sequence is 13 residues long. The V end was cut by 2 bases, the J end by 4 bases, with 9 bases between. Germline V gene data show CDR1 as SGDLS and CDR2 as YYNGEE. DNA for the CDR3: TGTGCCAGCAGCGTTAAAGGGGGCACTGAAGCTTTCTTT. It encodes CASSVKGGTEAFF.

CDR3 sequence reads: CASSPSFTGQGSYEQYF. The CDR3 DNA reads TGCGCCAGCAGCCCTTCTTTCACCGGACAGGGGAGTTACGAGCAGTACTTC. The V and J genes are TRBV4-1 and TRBJ2-7, with 9 bases fitting TRBD1. The trim removed 4 bases at V and 4 bases at J, leaving 14 bases unmatched. The germline CDR1 and CDR2 sequences are MGHRA and YSYEKL. The CDR3 loop spans 17 amino acids.

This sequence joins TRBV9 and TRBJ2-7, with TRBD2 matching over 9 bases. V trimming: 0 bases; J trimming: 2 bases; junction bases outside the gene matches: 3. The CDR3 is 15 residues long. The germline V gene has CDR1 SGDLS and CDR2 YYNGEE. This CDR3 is CASSVGTSAAYEQYF. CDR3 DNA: TGTGCCAGCAGCGTAGGGACTAGCGCCGCCTACGAGCAGTACTTC.

The CDR3 DNA follows: TGTGCCAGCAGCTTAGACAATTCTGGAAACACCATATATTTT. This codes for CASSLDNSGNTIYF. The chain couples TRBV7-9 to TRBJ1-3; D is uncertain. CDR3 length: 14 residues. The germline gives CDR1 SEHNR, CDR2 FQNEAQ (reference sequence). Trimming left V 1 base short and J 1 base short, with 5 bases between.

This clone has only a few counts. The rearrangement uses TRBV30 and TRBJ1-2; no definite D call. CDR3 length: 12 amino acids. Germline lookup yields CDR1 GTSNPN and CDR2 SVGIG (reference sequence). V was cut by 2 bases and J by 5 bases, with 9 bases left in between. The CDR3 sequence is CAWSSPDYGYTF. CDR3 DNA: TGTGCCTGGAGTTCCCCAGATTATGGCTACACCTTC. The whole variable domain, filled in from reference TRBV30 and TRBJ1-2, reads SQTIHQWPATLVQPVGSPLSLECTVEGTSNPNLYWYRQAAGRGLQLLFYSVGIGQISSEVPQNLSASRPQDRQFILSSKKLLLSDSGFYLCAWSSPDYGYTFGSGTRLTVV.